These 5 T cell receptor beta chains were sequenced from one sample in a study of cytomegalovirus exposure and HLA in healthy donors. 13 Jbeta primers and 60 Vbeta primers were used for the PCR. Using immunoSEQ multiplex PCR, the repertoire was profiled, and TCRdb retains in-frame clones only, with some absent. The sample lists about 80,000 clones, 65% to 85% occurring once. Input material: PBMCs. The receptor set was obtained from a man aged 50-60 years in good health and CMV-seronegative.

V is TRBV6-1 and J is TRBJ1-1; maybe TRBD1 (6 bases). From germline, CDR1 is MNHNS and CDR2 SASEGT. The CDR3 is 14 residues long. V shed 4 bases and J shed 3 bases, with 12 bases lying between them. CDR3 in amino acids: CASSAKGVDTEAFF. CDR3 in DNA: TGTGCCAGCAGTGCAAAGGGGGTTGACACTGAAGCTTTCTTT.

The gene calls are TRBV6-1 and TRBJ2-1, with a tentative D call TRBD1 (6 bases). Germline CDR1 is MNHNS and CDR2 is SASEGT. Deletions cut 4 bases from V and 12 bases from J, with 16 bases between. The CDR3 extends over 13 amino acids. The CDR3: CASSVGQPWGQFF. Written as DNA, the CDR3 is TGTGCCAGCAGTGTGGGACAACCGTGGGGGCAGTTCTTC.

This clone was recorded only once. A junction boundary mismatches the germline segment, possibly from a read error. The CDR3 loop is CSSSLARAGSSTDTQYF. The CDR3 region has the DNA TGTTCCAGCAGCTTAGCGCGGGCGGGGTCGAGCACAGATACGCAGTATTTT. The rearrangement links TRBV7-9 to TRBJ2-3; the D gene is possibly TRBD2 (6 bases). This CDR3 spans 17 amino acids. Germline V gene lookup returns CDR1 SEHNR and CDR2 FQNEAQ (reference sequence).

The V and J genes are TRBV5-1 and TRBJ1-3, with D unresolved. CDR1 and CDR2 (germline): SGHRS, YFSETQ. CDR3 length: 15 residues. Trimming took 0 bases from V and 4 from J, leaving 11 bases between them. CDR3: CASSLDTYWGNTIYF. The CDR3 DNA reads TGCGCCAGCAGCTTGGATACATATTGGGGAAACACCATATATTTT.

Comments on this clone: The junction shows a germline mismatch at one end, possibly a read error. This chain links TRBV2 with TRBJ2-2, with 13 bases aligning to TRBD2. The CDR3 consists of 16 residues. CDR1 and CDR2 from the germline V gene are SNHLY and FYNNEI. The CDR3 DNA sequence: TGTGCCAGCAGGTGGGGACTAGCGGGAAACACCGGGGAGCTGCTTTTT. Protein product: CASRWGLAGNTGELLF.